The 29 T cell receptor beta chains in this list originate from one sample, sequenced in a study of blood T cell repertoires in COVID-19. The data were produced by immunoSEQ multiplex PCR, yet TCRdb's version contains in-frame clones alone and is incomplete. The sample records roughly 260,000 clones, 83% being singletons. Sequenced input: PBMCs or T cells enriched from blood (not recorded which). Source of these receptors: a woman between 40 and 50 years old who had been exposed to COVID-19.

This clone was recorded a few times. The chain uses TRBV15 and TRBJ1-2; D is unclear. The germline V and J ends were trimmed by 1 base and 2 bases, with 5 bases remaining between them. CDR3 length: 13 residues. Germline values: CDR1 LNHNV, CDR2 YYDKDF (reference sequence). CDR3 DNA sequence: TGTGCCACCAGCAGAGTTGAGAACTATGGCTACACCTTC. The encoded protein is CATSRVENYGYTF.

CDR3 coding DNA: TGTGCCAGCAGTTTGGGTGGGGCAAGCGGGTATGGCTACACCTTC. Translation gives CASSLGGASGYGYTF. V gene TRBV28 combines with J gene TRBJ1-2, with D perhaps matching TRBD1 (5 bases). Germline V gene data show CDR1 as MDHEN and CDR2 as SYDVKM. This CDR3 spans 15 amino acids. Deletions cut 3 bases from V and 5 bases from J, with 16 bases between.

Worth noting for this clone: The sample has other DNA sequences that encode this CDR3 too. The J gene is TRBJ1-1, the V gene TRBV5-1, with 8 bases aligning to TRBD1. CDR1 SGHRS and CDR2 YFSETQ come from the germline V gene. The CDR3 runs 14 residues. The trim removed 2 bases at V and 2 bases at J, leaving 2 bases unmatched. The CDR3 coding sequence is TGCGCCAGCAGCTTCGGACAGGGAAACACTGAAGCTTTCTTT. It encodes CASSFGQGNTEAFF.

The chain recombines TRBV7-2 with TRBJ2-1; D is unresolved. Trimming left V 3 bases short and J 8 bases short, with 11 bases between. The CDR3 has 13 residues. From germline, CDR1 is SGHTA and CDR2 FQGNSA. The CDR3 spells CASSFTRHYEQFF. The CDR3 DNA follows: TGTGCCAGCAGCTTCACGCGGCACTATGAGCAGTTCTTC.

The rearrangement links TRBV7-9 to TRBJ2-5, with 8 positions matching TRBD2. The CDR3 covers 15 residues. CDR1 is SEHNR, CDR2 FQNEAQ, per germline (reference sequence). V gave up 5 bases and J gave up 2 bases; unmatched junction bases: 7. This CDR3 is CASSGAGGYQETQYF. The DNA for the CDR3 is TGTGCCAGCAGCGGGGCGGGGGGTTATCAAGAGACCCAGTACTTC.

This sequence joins TRBV9 and TRBJ1-1; D remains unclear. V lost 0 bases and J lost 0, with 3 bases in between. Per the germline V gene, CDR1 is SGDLS and CDR2 is YYNGEE. CDR3 length equals 13 residues. Here the CDR3 DNA reads TGTGCCAGCAGCGTAGTCATGAACACTGAAGCTTTCTTT. Translation gives CASSVVMNTEAFF.

V is TRBV5-1 and J is TRBJ2-1; D might be TRBD1 (5 bases). CDR1 is SGHRS and CDR2 is YFSETQ in the germline V gene. V gave up 4 bases and J gave up 4 bases, with 15 bases separating them. This CDR3 is 15 amino acids long. As DNA, the CDR3 is TGCGCCAGCAGCCCACCGCCGACAGAATACAATGAGCAGTTCTTC. Translation gives CASSPPPTEYNEQFF.

The chain uses TRBV25-1 and TRBJ1-6; D is undetermined. The CDR3 length is 14 residues. From germline, CDR1 is MGHDK and CDR2 SYGVNS. Between the trimmed V and J ends, which lost 9 bases and 8 bases, there was a span of 17 bases. The CDR3 DNA follows: TGTGCCAGGGCCATAATGGCTTCTGATTCACCCCTCCACTTT. It translates to CARAIMASDSPLHF.

The chain has TRBV19 and TRBJ1-1; D is unclear. Deletions cut 5 bases from V and 0 bases from J, with 7 bases between. Germline V gene data show CDR1 as LNHDA and CDR2 as SQIVND (reference sequence). There are 13 residues in the CDR3. CDR3 DNA sequence: TGTGCCAGTAGTTCTTACATGAACACTGAAGCTTTCTTT. Protein sequence: CASSSYMNTEAFF.

This sequence joins TRBV5-1 and TRBJ2-1; D remains unclear. Germline assignment: CDR1 SGHRS and CDR2 YFSETQ. Trimming took off 0 bases at V and 11 bases at J, with 9 bases between the two ends. The length of the CDR3 is 12 residues. The CDR3 spells CASSLDSWKQFF. The DNA for the CDR3 is TGCGCCAGCAGCTTGGACAGTTGGAAGCAGTTCTTC.

The chain combines TRBV9 with TRBJ2-5; 10 bases align to TRBD1. The J segment lost 2 bases and the V segment lost 4 bases, leaving 8 bases of the junction unmatched. CDR3 length: 16 residues. Germline V gene lookup returns CDR1 SGDLS and CDR2 YYNGEE. CDR3 sequence reads: CASSIGGTGVQETQYF. CDR3 DNA: TGTGCCAGCAGCATTGGAGGGACAGGGGTGCAAGAGACCCAGTACTTC.

Only a few counts were recorded for this clone. The chain joins TRBV28 to TRBJ1-3, with D possibly matching TRBD1 (6 bases). The CDR3 contains 16 residues. V dropped 6 bases and J dropped 2 bases, with 17 bases sitting between them. Germline CDR1 is MDHEN and CDR2 is SYDVKM. The CDR3 reads CASSQDPNRAGNTIYF. The CDR3 nucleotides read TGTGCCAGCAGCCAAGACCCGAACAGGGCTGGAAACACCATATATTTT.

This clone has just one count. The V and J genes are TRBV7-2 and TRBJ2-4, with 9 bases lining up with TRBD2. Losses at the gene ends were 1 base for V and 2 bases for J; bases not matched to a gene: 6. This CDR3 is 17 amino acids long. Per the germline V gene, CDR1 is SGHTA and CDR2 is FQGNSA. The CDR3 DNA is TGTGCCAGCAGCTTAGATGGGCGGGGGGGCTCCAAAAACATTCAGTACTTC. Its protein product is CASSLDGRGGSKNIQYF.

This clone has ten or more counts. J is TRBJ1-5 and V is TRBV28; D perhaps matches TRBD1 (5 bases). Germline V gene lookup returns CDR1 MDHEN and CDR2 SYDVKM. This CDR3 has 17 amino acids. V lost 7 bases and J lost 3, with 22 bases in between. The CDR3 DNA follows: TGTGCCAGCATAACCCCTTGGGGCCTAGGGAACAATCAGCCCCAGCATTTT. Amino acids: CASITPWGLGNNQPQHF.

The rearrangement joins TRBV19 to TRBJ1-4, with D possibly being TRBD1 (6 bases). The V end was cut by 4 bases, the J end by 3 bases, with 12 bases between. Germline loops: CDR1 LNHDA, CDR2 SQIVND (reference sequence). The CDR3 contains 15 residues. The CDR3 loop is CASSTVDRPNEKLFF. CDR3 DNA: TGTGCCAGTAGTACCGTAGACAGGCCTAATGAAAAACTGTTTTTT.

This sequence joins TRBV28 and TRBJ1-3, with D uncertain. Trimming pared 3 bases from V and 4 bases from J, leaving 7 bases between. The CDR3 has 13 residues. Germline assignment: CDR1 MDHEN and CDR2 SYDVKM. This chain's CDR3 is CASSFGWGNTIYF. The CDR3 region has the DNA TGTGCCAGCAGTTTCGGTTGGGGAAACACCATATATTTT.

This clone was counted a few times. V usage is TRBV9 and J usage is TRBJ2-1; weak D call: TRBD1 (6 bases). Germline V gene sequence: CDR1 SGDLS, CDR2 YYNGEE. V lost 4 bases and J lost 9, with 11 bases in between. The CDR3 is 12 residues long. In DNA, the CDR3 is TGTGCCAGCAGCCTCGGACAGCCTGAGCAGTTCTTC. Translation: CASSLGQPEQFF.

J is TRBJ2-3 and V is TRBV2; 7 nucleotides align to TRBD2. This CDR3 region has 13 residues. J was trimmed by 1 base and V by 7 bases; bases with no gene match: 2. Germline V gene lookup returns CDR1 SNHLY and CDR2 FYNNEI. The CDR3 spells CASNRGGTDTQYF. The CDR3 DNA is TGTGCCAGCAATCGGGGGGGCACAGATACGCAGTATTTT.

This CDR3 is CASIRGGPATDTQYF. CDR3 DNA sequence: TGCGCCAGCATTCGCGGGGGGCCGGCCACAGATACGCAGTATTTT. The chain links TRBV5-1 to TRBJ2-3; TRBD2 agrees at 8 bases. The CDR3 runs 15 residues. V trimming: 6 bases; J trimming: 2 bases; junction bases outside the gene matches: 8. CDR1 is SGHRS, CDR2 YFSETQ, per germline.

The chain combines TRBV5-6 with TRBJ1-2; possible D gene TRBD1, 6 bases. V was cut by 5 bases and J by 4 bases, with 15 bases left in between. In germline, CDR1 is SGHDT, CDR2 YYEEEE. The CDR3 is 14 residues long. In DNA form, the CDR3 reads TGTGCCAGCAGGAGGGACATCGGGATCTATGGCTACACCTTC. It translates to CASRRDIGIYGYTF.

The chain uses TRBV6-5 and TRBJ1-5; possibly TRBD1 for D (5 bases). V was clipped by 6 bases and J by 10 bases, with 19 bases between them. The germline CDR1 and CDR2 sequences are MNHEY and SVGAGI. The CDR3 is 14 residues long. Here the CDR3 reads CASRRSRGILPQHF. DNA for the CDR3: TGTGCCAGCAGACGTTCCCGGGGGATTCTACCCCAGCATTTT.

The rearrangement joins TRBV5-1 to TRBJ2-7, with 7 bases lining up with TRBD2. Per the germline V gene, CDR1 is SGHRS and CDR2 is YFSETQ. V lost 8 bases and J lost 13; bases outside the gene matches: 12. CDR3 length: 11 amino acids. This CDR3 is CASQRDGGYYF. The CDR3 nucleotides read TGCGCCAGTCAGAGGGACGGGGGGTATTACTTC.

V and J are TRBV4-1 and TRBJ1-2; 9 bases map to TRBD1. This CDR3 has 16 amino acids. V lost 0 bases and J lost 4; bases outside the gene matches: 6. Germline assignment: CDR1 MGHRA and CDR2 YSYEKL. CDR3 coding DNA: TGCGCCAGCAGCCAAGATAGAGACAGGGGGACCTATGGCTACACCTTC. It translates to CASSQDRDRGTYGYTF.

J is TRBJ2-1 and V is TRBV11-3; D is possibly TRBD2 (5 bases). V lost 3 bases and J 0 bases, leaving 6 bases between the germline ends. The CDR3 has 14 amino acids. The V gene's germline CDR1 is SGHNT and CDR2 YENEEA. CDR3 loop: CASSFSDSYNEQFF. In DNA form, the CDR3 reads TGTGCCAGCAGCTTTAGCGACTCCTACAATGAGCAGTTCTTC.

The chain is built from TRBV11-1 and TRBJ2-2; weak D call: TRBD2 (5 bases). The V end was cut by 4 bases, the J end by 2 bases, with 11 bases between. Germline loops: CDR1 SGHAT, CDR2 FQDESV (reference sequence). This CDR3 has 15 residues. The CDR3, as DNA: TGTGCCAGCAGCTACTCCGGGGTCAACACCGGGGAGCTGTTTTTT. Protein product: CASSYSGVNTGELFF.

This chain connects TRBV6-5 to TRBJ2-4; 7 bases fit TRBD1. J was trimmed by 3 bases and V by 0 bases; bases with no gene match: 2. The CDR3 sequence is 15 residues long. CDR1 and CDR2 from the germline V gene are MNHEY and SVGAGI. CDR3 protein: CASSYSGQLKNIQYF. CDR3 bases: TGTGCCAGCAGTTACTCGGGACAGCTCAAAAACATTCAGTACTTC.

The CDR3 spells CASRGTGGTYEQYF. DNA of the CDR3: TGTGCCAGCAGAGGGACAGGGGGTACCTACGAGCAGTACTTC. The rearrangement links TRBV2 to TRBJ2-7; 11 bases are shared with TRBD1. Germline-derived CDR1 and CDR2 are SNHLY and FYNNEI. CDR3 length: 14 residues. V lost 6 bases and J lost 2; bases outside the gene matches: 3.

This rearrangement joins TRBV28 to TRBJ2-7; 8 bases are a match to TRBD1. CDR3 length: 14 amino acids. V lost 5 bases, J lost 0 bases, and 3 bases stayed unmatched. Germline assignment: CDR1 MDHEN and CDR2 SYDVKM. DNA for the CDR3: TGTGCCAGCAGTCCGGGACAGGCCTCCTACGAGCAGTACTTC. Translated, it gives CASSPGQASYEQYF.

This chain links TRBV27 with TRBJ1-2; D may be TRBD1 (6 bases). This CDR3 has 12 amino acids. V was pared by 6 bases and J by 8 bases, with 13 bases between. Germline V CDR1 and CDR2: MNHEY, SMNVEV (reference sequence). In nucleotides, the CDR3 is TGTGCCAGCAGGACACAGGGCGGCGGCTACACCTTC. This sequence encodes CASRTQGGGYTF.